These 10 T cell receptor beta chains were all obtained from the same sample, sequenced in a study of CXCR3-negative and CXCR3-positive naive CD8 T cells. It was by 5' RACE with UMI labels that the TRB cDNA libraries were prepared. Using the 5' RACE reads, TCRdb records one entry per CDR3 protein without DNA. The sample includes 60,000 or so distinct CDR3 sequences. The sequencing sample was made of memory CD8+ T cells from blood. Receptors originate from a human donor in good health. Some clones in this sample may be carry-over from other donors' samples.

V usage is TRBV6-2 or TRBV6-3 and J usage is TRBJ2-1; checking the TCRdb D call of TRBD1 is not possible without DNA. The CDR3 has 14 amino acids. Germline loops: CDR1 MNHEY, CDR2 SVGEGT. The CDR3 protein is CASWTGGLSGEQFF.

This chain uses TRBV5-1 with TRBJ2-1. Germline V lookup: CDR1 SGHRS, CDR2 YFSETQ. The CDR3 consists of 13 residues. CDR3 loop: CASSLAQGNEQFF.

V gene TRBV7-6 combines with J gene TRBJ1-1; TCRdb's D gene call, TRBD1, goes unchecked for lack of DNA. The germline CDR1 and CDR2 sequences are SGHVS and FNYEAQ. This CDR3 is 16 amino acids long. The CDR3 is CASSPTPGGFSTEAFF.

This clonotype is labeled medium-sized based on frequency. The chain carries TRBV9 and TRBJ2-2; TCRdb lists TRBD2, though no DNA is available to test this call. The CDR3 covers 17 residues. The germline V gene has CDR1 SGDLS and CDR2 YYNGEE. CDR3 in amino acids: CASTHPAGGLDTGELFF.

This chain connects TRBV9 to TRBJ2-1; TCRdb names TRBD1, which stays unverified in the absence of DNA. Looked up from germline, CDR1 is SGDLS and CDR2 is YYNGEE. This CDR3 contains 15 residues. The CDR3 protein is CASSAGGKSYNEQFF.

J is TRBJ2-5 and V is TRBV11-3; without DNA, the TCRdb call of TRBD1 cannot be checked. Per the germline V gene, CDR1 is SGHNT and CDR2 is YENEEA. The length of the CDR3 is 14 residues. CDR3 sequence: CASSSRKGGETQYF.

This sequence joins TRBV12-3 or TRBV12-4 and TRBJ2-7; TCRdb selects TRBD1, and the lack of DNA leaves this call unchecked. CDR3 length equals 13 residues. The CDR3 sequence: CASSYQGTYEQYF.

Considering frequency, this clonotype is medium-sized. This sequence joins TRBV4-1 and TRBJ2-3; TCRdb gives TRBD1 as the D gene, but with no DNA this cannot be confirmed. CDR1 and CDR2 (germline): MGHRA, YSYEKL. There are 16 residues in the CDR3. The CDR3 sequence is CASTGFLQGFADTQYF.

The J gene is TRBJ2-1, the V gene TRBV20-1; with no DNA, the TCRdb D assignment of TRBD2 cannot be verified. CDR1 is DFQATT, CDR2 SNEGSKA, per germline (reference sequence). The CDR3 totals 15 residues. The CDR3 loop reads CSAKGLAGDYNEQFF.

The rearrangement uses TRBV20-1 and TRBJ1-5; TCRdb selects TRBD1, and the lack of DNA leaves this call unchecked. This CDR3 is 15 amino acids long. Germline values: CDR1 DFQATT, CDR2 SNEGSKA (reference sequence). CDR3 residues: CSAPRPEGINQPQHF.